These 9 T cell receptor beta chains share one sample of origin, sequenced in a study of blood T cell repertoires in COVID-19. TCRdb keeps only in-frame clones here, not all; method: immunoSEQ multiplex PCR. The table has more than 300,000 clones, around 89% seen once; the top ten hold under 1.1%. Specimen: peripheral blood. These receptor sequences come from a woman between 40 and 55 years old with COVID-19, enrolled during active disease.

The V and J genes are TRBV7-2 and TRBJ2-1; 7 bases line up with TRBD1. The CDR3 loop spans 14 amino acids. J lost 8 bases, V lost 4 bases, and 8 bases had no gene match. From germline, CDR1 is SGHTA and CDR2 FQGNSA. CDR3: CASSSRQGNHEQFF. CDR3 DNA: TGTGCCAGCAGCTCCAGACAGGGTAACCATGAGCAGTTCTTC.

The rearrangement joins TRBV4-3 to TRBJ1-2; D is ambiguous. V dropped 0 bases and J dropped 6 bases, with 5 bases sitting between them. Per the germline V gene, CDR1 is LGHNA and CDR2 is YSLEER. CDR3 length: 12 residues. This CDR3 reads CASSQDLHGYTF. CDR3 DNA sequence: TGCGCCAGCAGCCAAGATCTTCATGGCTACACCTTC.

The genes are TRBV7-3 and TRBJ1-1; D might be TRBD1 (6 bases). With 5 bases removed from V and 1 base from J, the gap between germline ends came to 11 bases. The V gene's germline CDR1 is SGHTA and CDR2 FQGTGA. The CDR3 is made up of 14 amino acids. The CDR3: CASSPQGANTEAFF. CDR3 coding DNA: TGTGCCAGCAGCCCACAGGGCGCGAACACTGAAGCTTTCTTT. Based on the CDR3 plus reference TRBV7-3 and TRBJ1-1, the full variable domain is GAGVSQTPSNKVTEKGKYVELRCDPISGHTALYWYRQSLGQGPEFLIYFQGTGAADDSGLPNDRFFAVRPEGSVSTLKIQRTERGDSAVYLCASSPQGANTEAFFGQGTRLTVV.

The V and J genes are TRBV7-9 and TRBJ1-5; D possibly corresponds to TRBD1 (5 bases). V lost 2 bases, J lost 2 bases, and 7 bases lay in between. The CDR3 runs 14 residues. Per germline, CDR1 SEHNR and CDR2 FQNEAQ (reference sequence). The CDR3, as DNA: TGTGCCAGCAGCTTACCGACAGGCAATCAGCCCCAGCATTTT. Translated, it gives CASSLPTGNQPQHF.

V is TRBV19 and J is TRBJ1-6; 7 positions match TRBD1. The CDR3 totals 14 residues. Trimming removed 6 bases from V and 6 bases from J; junction bases left unmatched: 5. Germline V CDR1 and CDR2: LNHDA, SQIVND (reference sequence). CDR3 sequence: CASSGDSLNSPLHF. The CDR3, as DNA: TGTGCCAGTAGCGGGGACAGCCTTAATTCACCCCTCCACTTT.

In DNA form, the CDR3 reads TGTGCCAGCAGCTTAGGGACGATTCAGGGTCGAGGCTCACCCCTCCACTTT. As protein: CASSLGTIQGRGSPLHF. This sequence joins TRBV7-2 and TRBJ1-6; a possible D gene is TRBD1 (5 bases). The CDR3 consists of 17 residues. CDR1 is SGHTA, CDR2 FQGNSA, per germline. Trimming cost V 1 base and J 10 bases, with 20 bases left between them.

This chain joins TRBV19 and TRBJ1-4; D uncertain. Trimming took off 7 bases at V and 7 bases at J, with 16 bases between the two ends. This CDR3 has 14 amino acids. Germline CDR1 LNHDA, CDR2 SQIVND (reference sequence). The CDR3 DNA reads TGTGCCAGTACTCCTCCACGGGTCTGTGAAAAACTGTTTTTT. It is translated as CASTPPRVCEKLFF.

V gene TRBV4-3 combines with J gene TRBJ2-1; D remains unclear. Germline CDR1 reads LGHNA; CDR2 reads YSLEER. V was pared by 3 bases and J by 3 bases, with 12 bases between. The CDR3 consists of 15 residues. In DNA, the CDR3 is TGCGCCAGCAGCCACCTAGATGGAAGCTACAATGAGCAGTTCTTC. Its translation: CASSHLDGSYNEQFF.

About this clone: The same CDR3 can be traced to other DNA sequences in this sample. The chain employs TRBV5-1 and TRBJ1-5, with D maybe TRBD1 (6 bases). The CDR3 loop spans 15 amino acids. V lost 0 bases and J 5 bases, leaving 12 bases between the germline ends. Germline assignment: CDR1 SGHRS and CDR2 YFSETQ. Here the CDR3 DNA reads TGCGCCAGCAGCTTGGGACCGGGGGGCGATCAGCCCCAGCATTTT. This codes for CASSLGPGGDQPQHF.